These 20 T cell receptor beta chains originate from one sample sequenced in a study of OX40 agonist ivuxolimab in advanced cancers. Data came from immunoSEQ multiplex PCR; TCRdb stores just in-frame clones and leaves some out. The sample lists under 85,000 clones, 85% occurring once. The material sequenced was CD4+ or CD8+ T cells sorted from blood, taken in a trial of the OX40 agonist ivuxolimab. These receptors came from an adult with an advanced solid tumor such as melanoma, head and neck, liver or kidney cancer.

V is TRBV7-2 and J is TRBJ2-5; 12 nucleotides agree with TRBD2. The V segment lost 8 bases and the J segment 10 bases; nucleotides outside the gene matches: 11. CDR1 and CDR2 from the germline V gene are SGHTA and FQGNSA. CDR3 length: 14 amino acids. CDR3 sequence (DNA): TGTGCCAGCTGCTACGGGACTAGCGGGTCTCACCAGTACTTC. It specifies CASCYGTSGSHQYF.

This clone came up a few times. The chain is built from TRBV11-3 and TRBJ1-5; 7 bases fit TRBD1. The V gene's germline CDR1 is SGHNT and CDR2 YENEEA. The J segment lost 6 bases and the V segment lost 3 bases, leaving 2 bases of the junction unmatched. The CDR3 covers 13 residues. CDR3 protein: CASSLDRTQPQHF. The CDR3 DNA is TGTGCCAGCAGCTTGGACAGGACTCAGCCCCAGCATTTT.

The rearrangement joins TRBV15 to TRBJ1-4, with a tentative D call TRBD1 (6 bases). This CDR3 is built from 16 residues. Trimming took 2 bases from V and 3 from J, leaving 13 bases between them. Germline-derived CDR1 and CDR2 are LNHNV and YYDKDF (reference sequence). Written as DNA, the CDR3 is TGTGCCACCAGCAGACCCAAGACAGGATCTAATGAAAAACTGTTTTTT. Its protein is CATSRPKTGSNEKLFF.

This chain joins TRBV29-1 and TRBJ2-7, with 11 bases identical to TRBD1. CDR3 length: 13 amino acids. Germline V lookup: CDR1 SQVTM, CDR2 ANQGSEA. V lost 6 bases to trimming and J lost 2 bases; unmatched junction nucleotides: 3. CDR3 loop: CSVPGQGAYEQYF. CDR3 coding DNA: TGCAGCGTCCCGGGACAGGGGGCCTACGAGCAGTACTTC.

Of note for this clone: The same CDR3 can be traced to other DNA sequences in this sample. V and J are TRBV5-1 and TRBJ2-7; D is uncertain. Germline assignment: CDR1 SGHRS and CDR2 YFSETQ. CDR3 size: 11 residues. V was shortened by 2 bases and J by 1 base, with 1 base between the two germline ends. The CDR3 reads CASSFSYEQYF. DNA for the CDR3: TGCGCCAGCAGCTTTTCCTACGAGCAGTACTTC.

The J gene is TRBJ1-2, the V gene TRBV27, with D unclear. Trimming took 5 bases from V and 8 from J, leaving 18 bases between them. CDR3 size: 14 residues. CDR1 is MNHEY and CDR2 is SMNVEV in the germline V gene (reference sequence). The chain's CDR3 is CASSPRQGHGGYTF. CDR3 sequence (DNA): TGTGCCAGCAGTCCCCGTCAAGGGCACGGGGGCTACACCTTC.

This clone appeared a few times. This chain joins TRBV5-6 and TRBJ2-7, with TRBD2 matching over 7 bases. V shed 4 bases and J 1 base; nucleotides not matched to a gene: 8. Germline V gene data show CDR1 as SGHDT and CDR2 as YYEEEE. This CDR3 comprises 15 residues. The CDR3: CASSPMGRESYEQYF. The CDR3, as DNA: TGTGCCAGCAGCCCCATGGGGAGGGAGTCCTACGAGCAGTACTTC.

The gene calls are TRBV6-5 and TRBJ1-6; 11 bases match TRBD1. CDR1 MNHEY and CDR2 SVGAGI come from the germline V gene. V lost 4 bases, J lost 10 bases, and 6 bases stayed unmatched. The CDR3 spans 15 residues. The CDR3 nucleotides are TGTGCCAGCAGTTTCCGGGACAGGGGGGACTCACCCCTCCACTTT. Residues: CASSFRDRGDSPLHF.

The V and J genes are TRBV11-3 and TRBJ2-3, with 9 bases identical to TRBD2. The germline V gene encodes CDR1 SGHNT and CDR2 YENEEA. The CDR3 extends over 14 amino acids. V trimming: 3 bases; J trimming: 3 bases; junction bases outside the gene matches: 1. The CDR3 is CASSFSGSTDTQYF. In DNA form, the CDR3 reads TGTGCCAGCAGCTTTAGCGGGAGTACAGATACGCAGTATTTT. The whole variable domain, filled in from reference TRBV11-3 and TRBJ2-3, reads EAGVVQSPRYKIIEKKQPVAFWCNPISGHNTLYWYLQNLGQGPELLIRYENEEAVDDSQLPKDRFSAERLKGVDSTLKIQPAELGDSAVYLCASSFSGSTDTQYFGPGTRLTVL.

The sample holds one count of this clone. The chain is built from TRBV12-5 and TRBJ2-3, with TRBD2 as a possible D gene (5 bases). Trimming stripped 0 bases from V and 4 bases from J, with 11 bases between. Germline CDR1 reads LGHNT; CDR2 reads FRNRAP. This CDR3 has 15 residues. The CDR3 protein is CASGLVLGEADTQYF. The CDR3 DNA is TGTGCTAGTGGTTTGGTACTGGGAGAGGCAGATACGCAGTATTTT.

A few counts support this clone. This chain uses TRBV5-4 with TRBJ1-1; TRBD1 matches 10 bases. The germline V gene encodes CDR1 SGHNT and CDR2 YYREEE (reference sequence). The CDR3 has 14 residues. The ends lost 10 bases at V and 1 base at J; junction bases unmatched: 7. The CDR3 DNA reads as TGTGCCTGCCGGGACAGGGGTAAGAACACTGAAGCTTTCTTT. It codes for CACRDRGKNTEAFF.

The rearrangement uses TRBV15 and TRBJ1-5, with a tentative D call TRBD1 (5 bases). Trimming took off 0 bases at V and 4 bases at J, with 10 bases between the two ends. The CDR3 covers 15 residues. Germline-derived CDR1 and CDR2 are LNHNV and YYDKDF (reference sequence). This chain's CDR3 is CATSRDLGPNQPQHF. The CDR3 nucleotides are TGTGCCACCAGCAGAGATTTGGGGCCGAATCAGCCCCAGCATTTT.

The gene calls are TRBV19 and TRBJ1-6; no firm D call. Trimming left V 5 bases short and J 6 bases short, with 17 bases between. Germline V CDR1 and CDR2: LNHDA, SQIVND (reference sequence). The CDR3 is 16 residues long. The CDR3 coding sequence is TGTGCCAGTAGTTTTCATCGGACTGTCAGTAATTCACCCCTCCACTTT. Translating it yields CASSFHRTVSNSPLHF.

This clone has a single count. The rearrangement joins TRBV5-1 to TRBJ2-2; D may be TRBD1 or TRBD2 (5 bases each). The V gene's germline CDR1 is SGHRS and CDR2 YFSETQ. This CDR3 region has 15 residues. Trimming cost V 5 bases and J 1 base, with 12 bases left between them. CDR3 nucleotides: TGCGCCAGCAGGACCGGGACCCAGAACACCGGGGAGCTGTTTTTT. This encodes CASRTGTQNTGELFF.

V is TRBV6-5 and J is TRBJ1-5, with 10 positions matching TRBD1. V trimming: 0 bases; J trimming: 2 bases; junction bases outside the gene matches: 1. Germline CDR1 reads MNHEY; CDR2 reads SVGAGI. The CDR3 length is 16 residues. The CDR3: CASSYSGTGGNQPQHF. The CDR3 DNA sequence: TGTGCCAGCAGTTACTCCGGGACAGGGGGCAATCAGCCCCAGCATTTT.

This clone is a singleton in its sample. The CDR3 DNA reads as TGTGCCAGCAGAGGGCGGACGGAGAATTCACCCCTCCACTTT. It codes for CASRGRTENSPLHF. The V and J genes are TRBV2 and TRBJ1-6; no firm D call. This CDR3 region has 14 residues. V gave up 6 bases and J gave up 7 bases, with 13 bases separating them. Germline V gives CDR1 SNHLY, CDR2 FYNNEI.

V gene TRBV5-1 combines with J gene TRBJ2-7; D remains ambiguous. Germline values: CDR1 SGHRS, CDR2 YFSETQ. Trimming took 2 bases from V and 4 from J, leaving 10 bases between them. This CDR3 contains 13 residues. CDR3 bases: TGCGCCAGCAGCTTAGACATGTCTTACGAGCAGTACTTC. The encoded protein is CASSLDMSYEQYF.

The chain recombines TRBV4-1 with TRBJ2-1; tentatively, D is TRBD1 or TRBD2 (6 bases each). Germline V lookup: CDR1 MGHRA, CDR2 YSYEKL. The CDR3 spans 17 residues. V was clipped by 0 bases and J by 3 bases, with 15 bases between them. The CDR3 reads CASSQEKGGFSYNEQFF. As DNA, the CDR3 is TGCGCCAGCAGCCAAGAAAAGGGGGGTTTTAGCTACAATGAGCAGTTCTTC.

The rearrangement links TRBV10-3 to TRBJ2-1, with 10 bases fitting TRBD1. There are 15 residues in the CDR3. Per the germline V gene, CDR1 is ENHRY and CDR2 is SYGVKD. J lost 2 bases, V lost 6 bases, and 4 bases had no gene match. The CDR3 protein is CAIRDGQGAYNEQFF. The CDR3, as DNA: TGTGCCATCAGAGATGGACAGGGGGCCTACAATGAGCAGTTCTTC.

The chain couples TRBV4-1 to TRBJ2-3; D gene ambiguous. The CDR3 is 13 residues long. The germline V gene has CDR1 MGHRA and CDR2 YSYEKL. V was pared by 3 bases and J by 2 bases, with 6 bases between. The CDR3: CASSQGLTDTQYF. CDR3 DNA: TGCGCCAGCAGCCAGGGTCTCACAGATACGCAGTATTTT.